Shown below are 17 T cell receptor beta chains from a single sample sequenced in a study of glioma-infiltrating T cells after dendritic cell vaccination. Regarding time point: after dendritic cell vaccination, including at tumor progression/relapse. The method was immunoSEQ multiplex PCR; TCRdb's version includes in-frame clones alone and lacks a portion of them. Of about 63,000 clones listed, more than 75% are singletons. The material was blood, obtained after dendritic cell vaccination. These receptor sequences come from a human donor with glioblastoma.

Only one count was recorded for this clone. The J gene is TRBJ2-3, the V gene TRBV11-3; 12 bases fit TRBD2. This CDR3 has 16 amino acids. Germline V lookup: CDR1 SGHNT, CDR2 YENEEA. Losses at the gene ends were 1 base for V and 2 bases for J; bases not matched to a gene: 1. CDR3 residues: CASSLGTSGTTDTQYF. The CDR3 DNA reads TGTGCCAGCAGCTTAGGGACTAGCGGGACCACAGATACGCAGTATTTT.

J is TRBJ2-4 and V is TRBV9; D call uncertain. Per the germline V gene, CDR1 is SGDLS and CDR2 is YYNGEE. V was cut by 3 bases and J by 0 bases, with 10 bases left in between. The CDR3 consists of 15 residues. CDR3 protein: CASSAFDTAKNIQYF. The CDR3 DNA sequence: TGTGCCAGCAGCGCATTTGACACAGCCAAAAACATTCAGTACTTC.

This clone appeared once. For the CDR3, the DNA is TGTGCCAGCAGCTCCGGGGGGGGCGGGGAGCTGTTTTTT. This sequence encodes CASSSGGGGELFF. This chain joins TRBV5-4 and TRBJ2-2; 8 bases line up with TRBD2. The V gene end was trimmed by 3 bases and the J gene end by 7 bases; junction bases not matched to a gene: 2. Germline V gene lookup returns CDR1 SGHNT and CDR2 YYREEE (reference sequence). The CDR3 consists of 13 residues.

CDR3 amino acids: CASSQGLGGREAFF. CDR3 DNA: TGTGCCAGCAGCCAAGGCCTTGGGGGCAGGGAAGCTTTCTTT. The chain has TRBV4-2 and TRBJ1-1; D might be TRBD1 (6 bases). CDR3 length: 14 residues. V was trimmed by 1 base and J by 8 bases, leaving 14 bases between them. Germline V lookup: CDR1 LGHNA, CDR2 YNFKEQ.

This chain joins TRBV6-5 and TRBJ1-3, with D maybe TRBD1 (5 bases). Looked up from germline, CDR1 is MNHEY and CDR2 is SVGAGI. V shed 4 bases and J shed 0 bases, with 10 bases lying between them. This CDR3 spans 15 amino acids. The CDR3 protein is CASSWGGPSGNTIYF. CDR3 nucleotide sequence: TGTGCCAGCAGTTGGGGGGGTCCCTCTGGAAACACCATATATTTT.

In its sample, this clone was seen once. V gene TRBV11-3 combines with J gene TRBJ2-3; a weak D match, TRBD2 (5 bases). The CDR3 consists of 14 residues. Trimming took 1 base from V and 4 from J, leaving 9 bases between them. Germline V gene sequence: CDR1 SGHNT, CDR2 YENEEA. As DNA, the CDR3 is TGTGCCAGCAGCTTAGGTCTAGCTTCAGATACGCAGTATTTT. Amino acid sequence: CASSLGLASDTQYF.

V and J are TRBV4-1 and TRBJ2-7, with a weak D call TRBD1 (6 bases). CDR1 and CDR2 from the germline V gene are MGHRA and YSYEKL. Trimming left V 1 base short and J 3 bases short, with 16 bases between. The CDR3 loop spans 16 amino acids. The CDR3, as DNA: TGCGCCAGCAGCCAAGTCCTAGGACAGTCAGGCTACGAGCAGTACTTC. This translates into CASSQVLGQSGYEQYF.

This clone was counted only a few times. The genes are TRBV10-3 and TRBJ1-2; unclear D gene. V lost 0 bases and J 2 bases, leaving 10 bases between the germline ends. The CDR3 runs to 15 residues. The germline V gene has CDR1 ENHRY and CDR2 SYGVKD. DNA for the CDR3: TGTGCCATCAGTGAGTCTCGGGAGGACAACTATGGCTACACCTTC. This sequence encodes CAISESREDNYGYTF.

The chain is built from TRBV9 and TRBJ1-3; no definite D call. Gene TRBJ2-2 matches the end of the DNA better, so the J call may be wrong. The CDR3 is 13 amino acids. Germline-derived CDR1 and CDR2 are SGDLS and YYNGEE. The CDR3 here is CASSVEGTGELFF. CDR3 in DNA: TGTGCCAGCAGCGTAGAGGGTACCGGGGAGCTGTTTTTT.

The chain couples TRBV9 to TRBJ1-1, with D uncertain. The CDR3 length is 13 residues. The V gene lost 0 bases and the J gene lost 1 base, with 4 bases spanning the gap. Germline V lookup: CDR1 SGDLS, CDR2 YYNGEE. The CDR3 DNA is TGTGCCAGCAGCGTAGGCGCGAACACTGAAGCTTTCTTT. It translates to CASSVGANTEAFF. Based on the CDR3 plus reference TRBV9 and TRBJ1-1, the full variable domain is DSGVTQTPKHLITATGQRVTLRCSPRSGDLSVYWYQQSLDQGLQFLIQYYNGEERAKGNILERFSAQQFPDLHSELNLSSLELGDSALYFCASSVGANTEAFFGQGTRLTVV.

The V call is TRBV11-3, the J call TRBJ2-1; no firm D call. CDR3 length equals 15 residues. Germline values: CDR1 SGHNT, CDR2 YENEEA. Trimming stripped 0 bases from V and 4 bases from J, with 10 bases between. CDR3 sequence reads: CASSLDVTPYNEQFF. CDR3 nucleotide sequence: TGTGCCAGCAGCTTAGATGTGACACCTTACAATGAGCAGTTCTTC.

As DNA, the CDR3 is TGTGCCTGGAGTAAAGGGACAGGGGACAATGAGCAGTTCTTC. Translation: CAWSKGTGDNEQFF. The chain has TRBV30 and TRBJ2-1; 10 bases line up with TRBD1. With V trimmed by 2 bases and J by 5 bases, 3 bases remained unmatched. Germline V lookup: CDR1 GTSNPN, CDR2 SVGIG (reference sequence). This CDR3 is 14 amino acids long.

This clone was recorded once. The chain carries TRBV30 and TRBJ2-5; D may be TRBD2 (7 bases). This CDR3 has 13 residues. The germline V gene encodes CDR1 GTSNPN and CDR2 SVGIG (reference sequence). V gave up 0 bases and J gave up 5 bases, with 10 bases separating them. Here the CDR3 reads CAWSVGGPETQYF. Here the CDR3 DNA reads TGTGCCTGGAGTGTCGGGGGGCCGGAGACCCAGTACTTC. The whole variable domain, remainder taken from reference TRBV30 and TRBJ2-5, is SQTIHQWPATLVQPVGSPLSLECTVEGTSNPNLYWYRQAAGRGLQLLFYSVGIGQISSEVPQNLSASRPQDRQFILSSKKLLLSDSGFYLCAWSVGGPETQYFGPGTRLLVL.

This clone appeared a few times. V is TRBV6-6 and J is TRBJ2-5; a possible D gene is TRBD2 (6 bases). The length of the CDR3 is 15 residues. Trimming took off 8 bases at V and 2 bases at J, with 18 bases between the two ends. Germline assignment: CDR1 MNHNY and CDR2 SVGAGI (reference sequence). CDR3: CASVYRRDKQETQYF. DNA for the CDR3: TGTGCCAGCGTCTATCGGAGGGATAAACAAGAGACCCAGTACTTC.

This clone has a handful of counts. This rearrangement joins TRBV5-1 to TRBJ2-5; 7 bases agree with TRBD1. Trimming took 2 bases from V and 4 from J; bases not matched to a gene: 8. This CDR3 spans 15 amino acids. Germline V gene lookup returns CDR1 SGHRS and CDR2 YFSETQ. The CDR3 DNA reads TGCGCCAGCAGCTTACCTCAGGGGGTTGGAGAGACCCAGTACTTC. Residues: CASSLPQGVGETQYF.

V gene TRBV27 combines with J gene TRBJ2-7; D perhaps matches TRBD2 (6 bases). V was pared by 3 bases and J by 6 bases, with 12 bases between. The CDR3 loop spans 13 amino acids. Germline loops: CDR1 MNHEY, CDR2 SMNVEV (reference sequence). CDR3 sequence reads: CASSFSRGFEQYF. DNA for the CDR3: TGTGCCAGCAGTTTCTCTCGGGGGTTCGAGCAGTACTTC.

This chain joins TRBV7-2 and TRBJ2-7; TRBD2 is a possible D gene (7 bases). Germline-derived CDR1 and CDR2 are SGHTA and FQGNSA. V dropped 8 bases and J dropped 0 bases, with 14 bases sitting between them. CDR3 length: 14 amino acids. This CDR3 reads CASGGGRSSYEQYF. Here the CDR3 DNA reads TGTGCCAGCGGCGGGGGCCGAAGCTCCTACGAGCAGTACTTC.